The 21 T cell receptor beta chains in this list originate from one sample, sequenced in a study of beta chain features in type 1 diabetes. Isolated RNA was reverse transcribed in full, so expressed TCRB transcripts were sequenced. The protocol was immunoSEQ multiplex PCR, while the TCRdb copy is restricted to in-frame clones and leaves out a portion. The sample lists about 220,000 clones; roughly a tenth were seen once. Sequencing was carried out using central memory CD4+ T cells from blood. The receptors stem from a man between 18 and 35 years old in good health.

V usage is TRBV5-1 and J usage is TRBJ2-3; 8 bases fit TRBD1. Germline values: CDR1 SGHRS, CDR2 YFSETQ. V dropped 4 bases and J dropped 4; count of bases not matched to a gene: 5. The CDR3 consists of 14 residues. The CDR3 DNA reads TGCGCCAGCAGCCCGGGACAGGCGGCAGATACGCAGTATTTT. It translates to CASSPGQAADTQYF.

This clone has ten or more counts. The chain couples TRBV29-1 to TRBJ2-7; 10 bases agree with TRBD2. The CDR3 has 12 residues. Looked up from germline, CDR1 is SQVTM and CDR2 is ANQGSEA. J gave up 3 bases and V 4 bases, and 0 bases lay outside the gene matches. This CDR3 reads CSVVAGGYEQYF. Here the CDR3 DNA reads TGCAGCGTTGTAGCGGGAGGCTACGAGCAGTACTTC.

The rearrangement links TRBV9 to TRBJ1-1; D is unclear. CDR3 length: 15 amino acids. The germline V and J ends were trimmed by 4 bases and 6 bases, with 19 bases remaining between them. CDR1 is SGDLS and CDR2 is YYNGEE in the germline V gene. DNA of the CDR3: TGTGCCAGCAGCCCGGGGTCCGCCTTAGCGGCTGAAGCTTTCTTT. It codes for CASSPGSALAAEAFF. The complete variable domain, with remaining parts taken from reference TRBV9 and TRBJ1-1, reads DSGVTQTPKHLITATGQRVTLRCSPRSGDLSVYWYQQSLDQGLQFLIQYYNGEERAKGNILERFSAQQFPDLHSELNLSSLELGDSALYFCASSPGSALAAEAFFGQGTRLTVV.

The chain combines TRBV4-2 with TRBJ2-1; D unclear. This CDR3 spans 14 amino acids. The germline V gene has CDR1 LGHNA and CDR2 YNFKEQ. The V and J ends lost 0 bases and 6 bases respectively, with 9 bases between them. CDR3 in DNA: TGTGCCAGCAGCCAAGATCGTCTAGTCAATGAGCAGTTCTTC. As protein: CASSQDRLVNEQFF.

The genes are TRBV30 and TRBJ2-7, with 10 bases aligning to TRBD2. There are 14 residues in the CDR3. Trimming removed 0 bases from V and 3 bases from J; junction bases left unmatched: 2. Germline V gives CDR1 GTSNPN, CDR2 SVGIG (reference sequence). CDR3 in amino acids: CAWSVTSGNYEQYF. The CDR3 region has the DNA TGTGCCTGGAGTGTAACTAGCGGGAACTACGAGCAGTACTTC. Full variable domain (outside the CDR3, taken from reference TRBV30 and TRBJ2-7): SQTIHQWPATLVQPVGSPLSLECTVEGTSNPNLYWYRQAAGRGLQLLFYSVGIGQISSEVPQNLSASRPQDRQFILSSKKLLLSDSGFYLCAWSVTSGNYEQYFGPGTRLTVT.

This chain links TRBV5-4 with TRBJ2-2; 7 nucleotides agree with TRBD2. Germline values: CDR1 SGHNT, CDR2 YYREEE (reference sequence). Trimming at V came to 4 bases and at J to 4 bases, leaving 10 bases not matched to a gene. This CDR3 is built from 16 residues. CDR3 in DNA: TGTGCCAGCAGCCCAGGGACTACACGAGGCACCGGGGAGCTGTTTTTT. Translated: CASSPGTTRGTGELFF. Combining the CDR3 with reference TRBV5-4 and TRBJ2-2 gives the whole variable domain ETGVTQSPTHLIKTRGQQVTLRCSSQSGHNTVSWYQQALGQGPQFIFQYYREEENGRGNFPPRFSGLQFPNYSSELNVNALELDDSALYLCASSPGTTRGTGELFFGEGSRLTVL.

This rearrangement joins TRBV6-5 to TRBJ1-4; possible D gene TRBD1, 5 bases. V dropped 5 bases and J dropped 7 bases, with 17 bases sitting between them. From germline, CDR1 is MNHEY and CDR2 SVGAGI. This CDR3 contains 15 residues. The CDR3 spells CASSRGESWGEKLFF. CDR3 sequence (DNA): TGTGCCAGCAGTAGAGGGGAGTCCTGGGGTGAAAAACTGTTTTTT.

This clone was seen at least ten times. The CDR3 sequence: CASSTQGGVHEQYF. Written as DNA, the CDR3 is TGTGCCAGCAGCACCCAGGGCGGGGTCCACGAGCAGTACTTC. J is TRBJ2-7 and V is TRBV7-2; possibly TRBD2 for D (6 bases). The CDR3 runs 14 residues. With 5 bases removed from V and 5 bases from J, the gap between germline ends came to 16 bases. Germline CDR1 reads SGHTA; CDR2 reads FQGNSA.

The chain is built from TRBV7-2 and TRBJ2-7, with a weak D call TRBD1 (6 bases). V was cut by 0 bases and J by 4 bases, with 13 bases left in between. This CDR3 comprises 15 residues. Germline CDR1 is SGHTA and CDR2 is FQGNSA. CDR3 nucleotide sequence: TGTGCCAGCAGCTTAGCTGGGGCAGGGGAATACGAGCAGTACTTC. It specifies CASSLAGAGEYEQYF.

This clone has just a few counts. The CDR3 nucleotides read TGTGCCAGCAGAAACAGGGGGGGATACGAGCAGTACTTC. This codes for CASRNRGGYEQYF. This chain joins TRBV7-2 and TRBJ2-7, with D maybe TRBD1 (8 bases). V was cut by 6 bases and J by 4 bases, with 13 bases left in between. Per germline, CDR1 SGHTA and CDR2 FQGNSA. The CDR3 is made up of 13 amino acids.

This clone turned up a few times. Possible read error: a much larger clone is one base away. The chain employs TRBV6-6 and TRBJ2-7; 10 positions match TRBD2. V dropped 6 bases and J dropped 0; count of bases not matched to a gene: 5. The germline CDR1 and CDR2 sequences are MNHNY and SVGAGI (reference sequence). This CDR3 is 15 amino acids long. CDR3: CASSPGLATSYEQYF. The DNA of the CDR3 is TGTGCCAGCAGCCCGGGACTAGCGACCTCCTACGAGCAGTACTTC.

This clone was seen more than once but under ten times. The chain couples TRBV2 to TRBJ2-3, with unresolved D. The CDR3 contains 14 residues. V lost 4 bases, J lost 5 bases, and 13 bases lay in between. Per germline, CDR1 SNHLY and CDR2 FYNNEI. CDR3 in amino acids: CASSAFGVRDTQYF. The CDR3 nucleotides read TGTGCCAGCAGTGCTTTTGGAGTCAGAGATACGCAGTATTTT.

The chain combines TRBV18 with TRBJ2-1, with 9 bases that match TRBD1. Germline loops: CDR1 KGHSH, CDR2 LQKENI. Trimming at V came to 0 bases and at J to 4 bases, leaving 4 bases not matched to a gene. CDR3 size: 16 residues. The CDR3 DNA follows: TGTGCCAGCTCACCACCCCGGGACAGGGCTTACAATGAGCAGTTCTTC. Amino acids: CASSPPRDRAYNEQFF.

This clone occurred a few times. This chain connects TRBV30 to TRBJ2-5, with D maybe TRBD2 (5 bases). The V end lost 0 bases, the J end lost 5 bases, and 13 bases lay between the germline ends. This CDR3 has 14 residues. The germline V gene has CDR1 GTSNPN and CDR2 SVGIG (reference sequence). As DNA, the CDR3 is TGTGCCTGGAGTGTACGTGAGGGCCGGGAGACCCAGTACTTC. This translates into CAWSVREGRETQYF.

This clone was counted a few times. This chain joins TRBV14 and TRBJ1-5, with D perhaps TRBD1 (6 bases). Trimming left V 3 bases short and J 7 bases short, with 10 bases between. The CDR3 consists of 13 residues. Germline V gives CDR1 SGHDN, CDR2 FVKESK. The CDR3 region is CASSQDSSQPQHF. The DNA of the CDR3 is TGTGCCAGCAGCCAGGACAGTAGCCAGCCCCAGCATTTT.

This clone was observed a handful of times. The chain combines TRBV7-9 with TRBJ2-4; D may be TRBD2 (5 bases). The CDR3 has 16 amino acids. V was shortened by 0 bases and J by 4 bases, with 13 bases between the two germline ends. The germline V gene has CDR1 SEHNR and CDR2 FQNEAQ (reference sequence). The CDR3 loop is CASSLALGVGKNIQYF. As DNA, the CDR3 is TGTGCCAGCAGCTTAGCGCTCGGGGTGGGGAAAAACATTCAGTACTTC.

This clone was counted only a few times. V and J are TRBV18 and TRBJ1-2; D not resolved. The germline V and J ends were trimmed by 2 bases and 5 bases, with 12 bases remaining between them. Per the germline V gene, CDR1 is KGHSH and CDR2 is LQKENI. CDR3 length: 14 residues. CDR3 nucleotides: TGTGCCAGCTCACCATCGGGGATAGGGTATGGCTACACCTTC. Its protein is CASSPSGIGYGYTF.

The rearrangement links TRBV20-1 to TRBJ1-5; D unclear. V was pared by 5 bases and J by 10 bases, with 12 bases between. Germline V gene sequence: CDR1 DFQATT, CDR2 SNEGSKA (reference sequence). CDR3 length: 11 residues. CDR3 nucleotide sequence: TGCAGTGCTTCCACCGGTGGTCCCCAGCATTTT. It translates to CSASTGGPQHF.

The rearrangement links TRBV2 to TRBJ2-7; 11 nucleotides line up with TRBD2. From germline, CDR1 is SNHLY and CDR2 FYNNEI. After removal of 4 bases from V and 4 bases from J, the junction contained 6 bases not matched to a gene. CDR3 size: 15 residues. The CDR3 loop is CASSAELAGEYEQYF. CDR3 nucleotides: TGTGCCAGCAGTGCAGAACTAGCGGGAGAGTACGAGCAGTACTTC. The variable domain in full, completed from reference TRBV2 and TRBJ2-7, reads EPEVTQTPSHQVTQMGQEVILRCVPISNHLYFYWYRQILGQKVEFLVSFYNNEISEKSEIFDDQFSVERPDGSNFTLKIRSTKLEDSAMYFCASSAELAGEYEQYFGPGTRLTVT.

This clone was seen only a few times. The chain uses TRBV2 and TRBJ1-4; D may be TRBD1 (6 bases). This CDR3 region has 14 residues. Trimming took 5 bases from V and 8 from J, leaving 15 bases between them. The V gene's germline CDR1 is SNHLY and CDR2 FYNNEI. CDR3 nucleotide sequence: TGTGCCAGCAGTCAAAGACAGGCGGAGGAAAAACTGTTTTTT. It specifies CASSQRQAEEKLFF.

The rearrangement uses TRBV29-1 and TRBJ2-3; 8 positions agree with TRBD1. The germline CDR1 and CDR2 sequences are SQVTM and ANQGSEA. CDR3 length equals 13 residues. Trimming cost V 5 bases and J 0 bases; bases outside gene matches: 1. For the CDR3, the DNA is TGCAGCGTTAGGACAGGGAGCACAGATACGCAGTATTTT. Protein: CSVRTGSTDTQYF.